The sequence of this T cell receptor (beta chain) was determined in a study of cytomegalovirus exposure and HLA in healthy donors. Across the study: Inside one of the first data releases sat about 85 million unique TCRs taken from HLA-typed donors. Notes on the study in general: Later on, an analysis showed TCR association rates differing by HLA locus, with DRB1 the most and HLA-C the fewest. Highly shared variants forming one cluster were likely a sequencing artifact. Because they were indistinguishable, some V segments, including TRBV6-2 and TRBV6-3, were excluded.

Germline V gene sequence: CDR1 SQVTM, CDR2 ANQGSEA. The CDR3 loop spans 11 amino acids. With V trimmed by 7 bases and J by 7 bases, 2 bases remained unmatched. PCR was performed using 60 Vbeta and 13 Jbeta primers. The method was immunoSEQ multiplex PCR; TCRdb's version includes in-frame clones alone and lacks a portion of them. The sample holds about 180,000 clones, 70% to 80% seen once. As regards this clone: Its antigen remains unidentified.

The sample comprised PBMCs. The clonotype originates from a man between 60 and 75 years old in good health and CMV-seronegative. The chain links TRBV29-1 to TRBJ2-5, with 11 nucleotides matching TRBD1. The CDR3 protein is CSGGTGGTQYF. The CDR3 DNA follows: TGCAGCGGGGGGACAGGGGGGACCCAGTACTTC.